This TCR beta chain was identified in a study of T cell responses to AZD1222 COVID-19 vaccine. The study's findings and limits: Targets within unmutated variant regions were reportedly found for nearly half of spike-specific TCRs.

Germline CDR1 and CDR2: MNHEY and SMNVEV (reference sequence). Trimming pared 7 bases from V and 4 bases from J, leaving 20 bases between. This CDR3 region has 16 residues. The method was immunoSEQ multiplex PCR; TCRdb's version includes in-frame clones alone and lacks a portion of them. The sample shows some 130,000 clones, 88% of them seen only once. Points on this clone: Its antigen is not identified.

Specimen: peripheral blood, collected on day 0 of MenACWY control vaccination. This clonotype was obtained from an adult in good health. This sequence joins TRBV27 and TRBJ2-1; weak D call: TRBD1 (5 bases). The CDR3 DNA is TGTGCCAGCACCGAGAGGAAGGGGCGAGGATACAATGAGCAGTTCTTC. This encodes CASTERKGRGYNEQFF.